The clone carrying this T cell receptor beta chain was observed a handful of times. What it binds is not known. TCRdb reprocessed the 5' RACE reads via MiXCR and lists one record per CDR3 protein. The data hold some 500,000 distinct CDR3 sequences, with roughly 13% observed a single time. This sample stems from a study of identical twins. Overall study findings and caveats: With abundant cord blood beta clonotypes, insertions were fewer; memory repertoires showed no such pattern.

These data also featured in a second study, about yellow fever vaccine responses in identical twins.

The origin of this receptor is a woman aged 18-29 years in good health. The sample consisted of CD4+ T cells sorted from blood.

The CDR3, as DNA: TGTGCCAGCAGTCCTCTGGGACTCCTCTTTGAGCAGTTCTTC. Translating gives CASSPLGLLFEQFF. This chain uses TRBV12-3 or TRBV12-4 with TRBJ2-1; perhaps TRBD2 as D (6 bases). V shed 5 bases and J shed 9 bases, with 17 bases lying between them. The CDR3 spans 14 residues.